Described below is a single T cell receptor beta chain sequence and its context. The antigen is not known. The sample belongs to a study of shared clonotypes between healthy human individuals. Study-wide results and limits: Shared across several donors were around 5% of the naive CD4 clonotypes. Only blood underwent sampling, and tissue repertoires likely differ. Clonotypes which were not shared had lower generation probabilities than clonotypes that all four donors shared.

V shed 2 bases, J shed 0 bases, and the junction held 5 bases outside the gene matches. The length of the CDR3 is 16 residues. Germline V gene lookup returns CDR1 SEHNR and CDR2 FQNEAQ (reference sequence). Under the authors' procedure: From ImmunoSEQ came sequences covering only the junction and carrying no quality scores, so filtering differed. Clones were sequenced by immunoSEQ multiplex PCR, and TCRdb holds only the in-frame ones, with some missing. That table furnishes V, J and clone size, whereas the DNA furnished D and trimming. Of about 1 million clones in the sample, around 75% were seen once.

The specimen sequenced was memory CD4+ T cells sorted from blood. Subset: CD45RA-negative fraction. The genes are TRBV7-9 and TRBJ2-5, with 8 bases lining up with TRBD2. The sequence came from a man aged 18 to 29 in good health. The CDR3 region is CASSLILLADQETQYF. For the CDR3, the DNA is TGTGCCAGCAGCTTAATCTTACTAGCGGACCAAGAGACCCAGTACTTC. Full variable domain (remainder filled in from reference TRBV7-9 and TRBJ2-5): DTGVSQNPRHKITKRGQNVTFRCDPISEHNRLYWYRQTLGQGPEFLTYFQNEAQLEKSRLLSDRFSAERPKGSFSTLEIQRTEQGDSAMYLCASSLILLADQETQYFGPGTRLLVL.